The rows below give T cell receptor beta chains drawn from one sample of a study of graft-versus-host responses after intestinal transplantation. Clones were read by immunoSEQ multiplex PCR, and TCRdb kept only the in-frame ones, dropping some. The sample lists approximately 90,000 clones; about 88% were seen once. These receptors have no known antigen. The sample was unstimulated CD4+ T cells sorted from spleen or lymph node cells, taken before transplant. These TCRs come from a human donor who was the organ donor for an intestinal transplant. CDR3s include the opening cysteine and the closing phenylalanine or tryptophan. D genes are given only for firm matches. The size field is filled for only some rows; it gives once, few, many or a size class.

v_call: TRBV6-1; clone_size: once; j_call: TRBJ1-5; d_call: TRBD1; cdr3_nt: TGTGCCAGCCGACAGGGCCAAAGCAATCAGCCCCAGCATTTT; cdr3_aa: CASRQGQSNQPQHF
v_call: TRBV30; clone_size: NA; j_call: TRBJ2-3; d_call: TRBD2; cdr3_nt: TGTGCCTGGAGTCTAGCGGGGGGCTACACAGATACGCAGTATTTT; cdr3_aa: CAWSLAGGYTDTQYF
v_call: TRBV7-8; clone_size: once; j_call: TRBJ2-1; d_call: NA; cdr3_nt: TGTGCCAGCAGTCCCCGACCGGGACATCCCTACAATGAGCAGTTCTTC; cdr3_aa: CASSPRPGHPYNEQFF
v_call: TRBV7-3; clone_size: NA; j_call: TRBJ2-2; d_call: TRBD1; cdr3_nt: TGTGCCAGCAGCGTAGGGACAGCTAACACCGGGGAGCTGTTTTTT; cdr3_aa: CASSVGTANTGELFF
v_call: TRBV11-1; clone_size: NA; j_call: TRBJ2-1; d_call: NA; cdr3_nt: TGTGCCAGCACGTCCTCGTGGACTACCTACAATGAGCAGTTCTTC; cdr3_aa: CASTSSWTTYNEQFF
v_call: TRBV5-1; clone_size: NA; j_call: TRBJ1-4; d_call: TRBD1; cdr3_nt: TGCGCCAGCAGCTTGGGACAGGGTGAAAAACTGTTTTTT; cdr3_aa: CASSLGQGEKLFF
v_call: TRBV6-5; clone_size: few; j_call: TRBJ2-3; d_call: TRBD2; cdr3_nt: TGTGCCAGCATCGCGGGAGTTGGAGATACGCAGTATTTT; cdr3_aa: CASIAGVGDTQYF
v_call: TRBV19; clone_size: NA; j_call: TRBJ1-2; d_call: TRBD1; cdr3_nt: TGTGCCAGTAGTAGCGGGACAGTCTATGGCTACACCTTC; cdr3_aa: CASSSGTVYGYTF
v_call: TRBV7-9; clone_size: NA; j_call: TRBJ2-1; d_call: NA; cdr3_nt: TGTGCCAGCAGCTTAGGTCTGACACCTGGAACCGACAATGAGCAGTTCTTC; cdr3_aa: CASSLGLTPGTDNEQFF
v_call: TRBV19; clone_size: NA; j_call: TRBJ2-3; d_call: NA; cdr3_nt: TGTGCCAGTAGTATAGGGGGACTTGCAGATACGCAGTATTTT; cdr3_aa: CASSIGGLADTQYF
v_call: TRBV6-5; clone_size: NA; j_call: TRBJ2-7; d_call: NA; cdr3_nt: TGTGCCAGCTCGACCGTTGGTAGCTACGAGCAGTACTTC; cdr3_aa: CASSTVGSYEQYF
v_call: TRBV5-1; clone_size: NA; j_call: TRBJ2-1; d_call: TRBD2; cdr3_nt: TGCGCCAGCAGCTTGTCGGCGGGGGGGTACAATGAGCAGTTCTTC; cdr3_aa: CASSLSAGGYNEQFF
v_call: TRBV7-8; clone_size: few; j_call: TRBJ2-3; d_call: TRBD2; cdr3_nt: TGTGCCAGCAGCCGAGCGGGGGACCTCACAGATACGCAGTATTTT; cdr3_aa: CASSRAGDLTDTQYF
v_call: TRBV7-9; clone_size: NA; j_call: TRBJ2-1; d_call: TRBD1; cdr3_nt: TGTGCCAGCAGCAAGGTCGGACAGGGTCCCCTTCGGAACAGGGAGCAGTTCTTC; cdr3_aa: CASSKVGQGPLRNREQFF
v_call: TRBV5-1; clone_size: NA; j_call: TRBJ1-1; d_call: TRBD1; cdr3_nt: TGCGCCAGCAGTAGGACAGGGGGCAAGGACACTGAAGCTTTCTTT; cdr3_aa: CASSRTGGKDTEAFF
v_call: TRBV19; clone_size: NA; j_call: TRBJ2-3; d_call: TRBD2; cdr3_nt: TGTGCCACCGGGACTAGAGGCACAGATACGCAGTATTTT; cdr3_aa: CATGTRGTDTQYF
v_call: TRBV30; clone_size: once; j_call: TRBJ1-6; d_call: NA; cdr3_nt: TGTGCCTGGAGTGTACGCGGGACCGGGCCCCTCCACTTT; cdr3_aa: CAWSVRGTGPLHF